The 10 T cell receptor beta chains below come from one sample, sequenced in a study of cytomegalovirus exposure and HLA in healthy donors. PCR amplification relied on 60 Vbeta primers (plus 13 Jbeta primers). Using immunoSEQ multiplex PCR, the repertoire was profiled, and TCRdb retains in-frame clones only, with some absent. The table records 130,000 or so clones, just under 85% of them present only once. Sequencing used PBMCs. All receptors derive from a woman aged 40 to 50 in good health and CMV-seronegative.

The rearrangement uses TRBV7-9 and TRBJ2-1; D call uncertain. Germline V lookup: CDR1 SEHNR, CDR2 FQNEAQ (reference sequence). The V gene lost 5 bases and the J gene lost 1 base, with 9 bases spanning the gap. The CDR3 sequence is 14 residues long. CDR3: CASSLGSSYNEQFF. The CDR3 DNA follows: TGTGCCAGCAGCCTCGGGTCTTCCTACAATGAGCAGTTCTTC.

This clone was detected only once. This chain uses TRBV11-3 with TRBJ2-1, with 9 bases lining up with TRBD2. The CDR3 length is 15 residues. CDR1 and CDR2 (germline): SGHNT, YENEEA. J was trimmed by 0 bases and V by 5 bases; bases with no gene match: 2. The CDR3 DNA sequence: TGTGCCAGCAGCGTAGCGGGAGTCTCCTACAATGAGCAGTTCTTC. Protein product: CASSVAGVSYNEQFF.

This chain uses TRBV7-2 with TRBJ2-5, with 8 bases that match TRBD1. This CDR3 is 14 amino acids long. V shed 5 bases, J shed 3 bases, and the junction held 5 bases outside the gene matches. Looked up from germline, CDR1 is SGHTA and CDR2 is FQGNSA. In nucleotides, the CDR3 is TGTGCCAGCAGCCCCGGGACAGGAAAAGAGACCCAGTACTTC. Its translation is CASSPGTGKETQYF.

This chain uses TRBV7-2 with TRBJ2-3, with a possible D match to TRBD1 (5 bases). The V and J ends lost 1 base and 13 bases respectively, with 21 bases between them. The germline V gene has CDR1 SGHTA and CDR2 FQGNSA. This CDR3 is 15 amino acids long. CDR3 nucleotides: TGTGCCAGCAGCTTAGATTGGGCAGGGAACGTTTTAGAGTATTTT. Translating it yields CASSLDWAGNVLEYF. Full variable domain (remainder filled in from reference TRBV7-2 and TRBJ2-3): GAGVSQSPSNKVTEKGKDVELRCDPISGHTALYWYRQSLGQGLEFLIYFQGNSAPDKSGLPSDRFSAERTGGSVSTLTIQRTQQEDSAVYLCASSLDWAGNVLEYFGPGTRLTVL.

The rearrangement joins TRBV19 to TRBJ1-1; TRBD1 might be the D (5 bases). The CDR3 has 13 amino acids. Trimming took 7 bases from V and 5 from J, leaving 14 bases between them. Germline CDR1 and CDR2: LNHDA and SQIVND (reference sequence). CDR3 sequence (DNA): TGTGCCAGTATCAGGGTGGATTGGACTGAAGCTTTCTTT. This gives the protein CASIRVDWTEAFF.

The V and J genes are TRBV18 and TRBJ1-2, with TRBD1 identical over 8 bases. The CDR3 runs 16 residues. V lost 2 bases, J lost 3 bases, and 8 bases stayed unmatched. The germline gives CDR1 KGHSH, CDR2 LQKENI. The CDR3 sequence: CASSPDAGGVDYGYTF. DNA for the CDR3: TGTGCCAGCTCACCAGATGCAGGGGGCGTTGACTATGGCTACACCTTC. The full variable domain, with the rest looked up from reference TRBV18 and TRBJ1-2, is NAGVMQNPRHLVRRRGQEARLRCSPMKGHSHVYWYRQLPEEGLKFMVYLQKENIIDESGMPKERFSAEFPKEGPSILRIQQVVRGDSAAYFCASSPDAGGVDYGYTFGSGTRLTVV.

V gene TRBV2 combines with J gene TRBJ1-6; 9 bases match TRBD1. The CDR3 sequence is 12 residues long. Germline V gene sequence: CDR1 SNHLY, CDR2 FYNNEI. J was trimmed by 13 bases and V by 6 bases; bases with no gene match: 4. CDR3 coding DNA: TGTGCCAGCAGGGAGGACAGGGGCCCCCTCCACTTT. This encodes CASREDRGPLHF.

Points on this clone: At one boundary the junction diverges from the germline segment, which might be a read error. The V and J genes are TRBV7-9 and TRBJ1-1, with D unresolved. The CDR3 length is 14 residues. The germline V gene encodes CDR1 SEHNR and CDR2 FQNEAQ (reference sequence). In DNA form, the CDR3 reads TGTTCCAGCAGCCCCAACTTTCTCCGAGTTGAAGCTTTCTTT. Its protein is CSSSPNFLRVEAFF.

The genes are TRBV5-4 and TRBJ1-6; TRBD1 might be the D (6 bases). Looked up from germline, CDR1 is SGHNT and CDR2 is YYREEE (reference sequence). V was shortened by 0 bases and J by 8 bases, with 9 bases between the two germline ends. The CDR3 runs 14 residues. The CDR3 DNA reads TGTGCCAGCAGCTTGGAAGGGGGGGATTCACCCCTCCACTTT. Encoded protein: CASSLEGGDSPLHF.

The chain joins TRBV5-6 to TRBJ2-3, with TRBD2 matching over 11 bases. Germline V gives CDR1 SGHDT, CDR2 YYEEEE. V was clipped by 1 base and J by 4 bases; unmatched bases: 5. The CDR3 is 16 amino acids. This chain's CDR3 is CASSLFWTSGPDTQYF. DNA of the CDR3: TGTGCCAGCAGCTTGTTCTGGACTAGCGGGCCAGATACGCAGTATTTT.